The rows below give T cell receptor beta chains drawn from one sample of a study of shared clonotypes between healthy human individuals. Method: immunoSEQ multiplex PCR; TCRdb's copy keeps in-frame clones and lacks some. This table holds 1.6 million or so clones, roughly 96% found once. Material: naive CD4+ T cells sorted from blood. The source of these receptors is a man aged 25 to 40 in good health. CDR3s include the opening cysteine and the closing phenylalanine or tryptophan. D genes are given only for firm matches. The size of a clone is reported for some rows only, either as once, few or many, or as a class for expanded clones.

clone size | J gene | V gene | D gene | CDR3 protein | CDR3 DNA
- | TRBJ2-3 | TRBV4-1 | TRBD2 | CASSQVLAGGVVADTQYF | TGCGCCAGCAGCCAAGTACTAGCGGGAGGCGTTGTCGCAGATACGCAGTATTTT
- | TRBJ2-3 | TRBV4-3 | - | CASSQDGPSRADTQYF | TGCGCCAGCAGCCAAGATGGGCCTAGCCGGGCAGATACGCAGTATTTT
once | TRBJ1-5 | TRBV6-1 | - | CASSPPGDQPQHF | TGTGCCAGCAGTCCTCCAGGGGATCAGCCCCAGCATTTT
- | TRBJ2-3 | TRBV7-3 | - | CASSLGRSSTDTQYF | TGTGCCAGCAGCCTGGGGCGGAGCAGCACAGATACGCAGTATTTT
- | TRBJ2-3 | TRBV6-6 | - | CASSQTDTQYF | TGTGCCAGCAGTCAAACAGATACGCAGTATTTT
- | TRBJ2-5 | TRBV6-1 | - | CATRFGQETQYF | TGTGCCACCAGGTTTGGCCAAGAGACCCAGTACTTC
- | TRBJ1-1 | TRBV28 | - | CASSPEIHRDTEAFF | TGTGCCAGCAGTCCTGAAATTCATCGGGACACTGAAGCTTTCTTT
- | TRBJ2-1 | TRBV11-2 | TRBD2 | CASRSLGSSGGIYNEQFF | TGTGCCAGCAGATCCCTCGGGAGCAGCGGGGGTATTTACAATGAGCAGTTCTTC
- | TRBJ2-1 | TRBV5-1 | TRBD1 | CASSFLQGARKDNEQFF | TGCGCCAGCAGCTTCCTCCAGGGGGCGAGAAAGGACAATGAGCAGTTCTTC
- | TRBJ2-2 | TRBV6-4 | - | CASSEYRGTGELFF | TGTGCCAGCAGTGAATACCGGGGCACCGGGGAGCTGTTTTTT
- | TRBJ1-1 | TRBV5-1 | - | CASSLKGGNTEAFF | TGCGCCAGCAGCTTGAAGGGAGGGAACACTGAAGCTTTCTTT
- | TRBJ2-5 | TRBV19 | - | CASESPGNQETQYF | TGTGCCAGTGAGAGCCCGGGTAACCAAGAGACCCAGTACTTC
- | TRBJ2-2 | TRBV4-2 | TRBD2 | CASSPGLAGVGTGELFF | TGTGCCAGCAGCCCGGGACTAGCGGGAGTAGGCACCGGGGAGCTGTTTTTT
once | TRBJ2-7 | TRBV9 | TRBD2 | CASSLRVAGYEQYF | TGTGCCAGCAGCCTCCGGGTAGCGGGGTACGAGCAGTACTTC
- | TRBJ2-3 | TRBV27 | TRBD1 | CASSFLLRDRGFNTQYF | TGTGCCAGCAGTTTTTTACTTAGGGACAGGGGTTTTAATACGCAGTATTTT
- | TRBJ2-3 | TRBV10-3 | - | CAIRARTDTQYF | TGTGCCATCAGAGCCCGCACAGATACGCAGTATTTT
- | TRBJ2-5 | TRBV18 | TRBD1 | CASSQDRGIETQYF | TGTGCCAGCTCACAGGACAGGGGGATAGAGACCCAGTACTTC
- | TRBJ2-1 | TRBV7-2 | - | CASRPTSAALAAQFF | TGTGCCAGCAGACCTACTTCGGCAGCACTTGCGGCGCAGTTCTTC
- | TRBJ2-7 | TRBV11-2 | - | CASSLVAGKSYEQYF | TGTGCCAGCAGCTTAGTTGCAGGGAAAAGCTACGAGCAGTACTTC
- | TRBJ2-3 | TRBV19 | - | CASTSRGASDTQYF | TGTGCCAGTACGTCAAGGGGAGCATCAGATACGCAGTATTTT
- | TRBJ2-2 | TRBV2 | - | CASRAGPTGATGELFF | TGTGCCAGCAGAGCCGGGCCTACGGGTGCGACCGGGGAGCTGTTTTTT
- | TRBJ1-1 | TRBV9 | - | CASSVEGRGSEAFF | TGTGCCAGCAGCGTAGAAGGCAGGGGCTCTGAAGCTTTCTTT
few | TRBJ1-5 | TRBV6-1 | - | CASSELQGSNQPQHF | TGTGCCAGCAGTGAACTACAGGGAAGCAATCAGCCCCAGCATTTT
- | TRBJ2-2 | TRBV5-1 | - | CASSLNEANTGELFF | TGCGCCAGCAGCTTGAACGAAGCGAACACCGGGGAGCTGTTTTTT
- | TRBJ2-7 | TRBV29-1 | - | CSAEGGTYEQYF | TGCAGCGCCGAGGGGGGCACCTACGAGCAGTACTTC
- | TRBJ2-5 | TRBV18 | TRBD1 | CASSPDRVRETQYF | TGTGCCAGCTCACCAGACAGGGTGCGCGAGACCCAGTACTTC
- | TRBJ1-3 | TRBV9 | - | CASGRGAAPSGTIYF | TGTGCCAGTGGGCGAGGGGCGGCACCTTCGGGCACCATATATTTT
- | TRBJ1-1 | TRBV18 | TRBD1 | CASSPPGQGGAFF | TGTGCCAGCTCACCACCGGGACAGGGTGGCGCTTTCTTT
- | TRBJ2-7 | TRBV5-5 | - | CASSAGIVPYEQYF | TGTGCCAGCAGCGCCGGGATCGTTCCCTACGAGCAGTACTTC
- | TRBJ2-1 | TRBV5-1 | - | CASSLDHYNNEQFF | TGCGCCAGCAGCTTAGACCACTATAACAATGAGCAGTTCTTC
- | TRBJ1-5 | TRBV6-5 | TRBD1 | CASSSRAGTGDQPQHF | TGTGCCAGCAGTTCACGTGCCGGGACAGGGGATCAGCCCCAGCATTTT
once | TRBJ2-1 | TRBV7-9 | TRBD2 | CASSYASGSSYNEQFF | TGTGCCAGCAGCTATGCGAGCGGGAGCTCCTACAATGAGCAGTTCTTC
- | TRBJ2-3 | TRBV5-1 | TRBD1 | CASSPWTGGTDTQYF | TGCGCCAGCAGCCCGTGGACAGGGGGCACAGATACGCAGTATTTT
- | TRBJ2-3 | TRBV5-1 | - | CASSLVQARTDTQYF | TGCGCCAGCAGCTTGGTGCAGGCCCGCACAGATACGCAGTATTTT